The rows below give T cell receptor beta chains drawn from one sample of a study of regulatory T cells in long-lasting Graves disease. TCRdb re-called the multiplex PCR reads through MiXCR, storing one row per CDR3 protein. The repertoire includes more than 300,000 distinct CDR3 sequences, roughly 10% of them detected once, and about 20% sits in the top ten. The same data also went into a second study, on T cells in Graves' hyperthyroidism and ophthalmopathy.

The starting material was peripheral blood mononuclear cells (PBMCs), obtained at new diagnosis, from a patient treated with antithyroid drugs. The receptors derive from a young woman with Graves disease. CDR3s include the opening cysteine and the closing phenylalanine or tryptophan. A D gene is named only where the DNA matches it firmly. Clone sizes are shown as once, few, many, or a class for an expanded clone.

TRBJ2-7	many	TRBV12-3/TRBV12-4	TRBD2	TGTGCCAGCAGCTTAACGATGGGGACTAGCGGGACCGAGCAGTACTTC	CASSLTMGTSGTEQYF
TRBJ1-5	many	TRBV24-1	.	TGTGCCACCAGTGACCGGGGGGGGCAGCCCCAGCATTTT	CATSDRGGQPQHF
TRBJ2-1	few	TRBV2	TRBD1	TGTGCCCACGGCCCAGGGGGCAATGAGCAGTTCTTC	CAHGPGGNEQFF
TRBJ2-5	many	TRBV28	TRBD1	TGTGCCAGCAGTCTAGGGACAGGGCGGTACCAAGAGACCCAGTACTTC	CASSLGTGRYQETQYF
TRBJ1-2	few	TRBV19	.	TGTGCCAGTAGTTTATCGGGGACCTATGGCTACACCTTC	CASSLSGTYGYTF
TRBJ1-2	many	TRBV28	.	TGTGCCAGCACACCGGGAACCGCTGGGCATGGCTACACCTTC	CASTPGTAGHGYTF
TRBJ2-3	many	TRBV28	TRBD2	TGTGCCAGCAGGAGGACTAGCGGGAGCGGAGATACGCAGTATTTT	CASRRTSGSGDTQYF
TRBJ1-3	few	TRBV4-3	TRBD1	TGCGCCAGCAGCCAAGCCTCGCCGGACAGGGAAGGTGGAAACACCATATATTTT	CASSQASPDREGGNTIYF
TRBJ1-2	many	TRBV27	.	TGTGCCAGCAGAACTCCCGAGTTTGGCTACACCTTC	CASRTPEFGYTF
TRBJ1-4	many	TRBV28	.	TGTGCCAGCAGTTTCAGACGGAGAAATGAAAAACTGTTTTTT	CASSFRRRNEKLFF
TRBJ2-2	many	TRBV27	TRBD2	TGTGCCAGCAGTTCGAGACCGGGACTAGGGAACACCGGGGAGCTGTTTTTT	CASSSRPGLGNTGELFF
TRBJ2-3	few	TRBV14	.	TGTGCCAGCAGCCATCCCGCACAGTACACAGATACGCAGTATTTT	CASSHPAQYTDTQYF
TRBJ2-5	few	TRBV12-3/TRBV12-4	TRBD1	TGTGCCAGCAGGAGGGACAGGGGGCAGGAGACCCAGTACTTC	CASRRDRGQETQYF
TRBJ2-2	few	TRBV12-3/TRBV12-4	TRBD1	TGTGCCAGCAGTCCCGTGTCGGTAGGACAGGCGAACACCGGGGAGCTGTTTTTT	CASSPVSVGQANTGELFF
TRBJ2-1	many	TRBV7-3	.	TGTGCCAGCAGCCTCCAGGGGGCGGGAGGGCCGTATGAGCAGTTCTTC	CASSLQGAGGPYEQFF